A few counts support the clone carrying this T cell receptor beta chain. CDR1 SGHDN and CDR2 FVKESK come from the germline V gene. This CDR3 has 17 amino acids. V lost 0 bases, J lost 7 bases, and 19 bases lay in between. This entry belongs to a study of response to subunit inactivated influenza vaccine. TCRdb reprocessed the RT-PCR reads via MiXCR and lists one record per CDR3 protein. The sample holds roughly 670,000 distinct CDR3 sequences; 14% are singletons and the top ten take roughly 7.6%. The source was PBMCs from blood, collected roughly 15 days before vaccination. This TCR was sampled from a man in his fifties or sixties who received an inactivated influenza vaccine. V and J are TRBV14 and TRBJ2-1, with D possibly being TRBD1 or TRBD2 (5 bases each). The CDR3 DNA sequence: TGTGCCAGCAGCCAAGATGTGCCGGGACGGGGTAAAAATGAGCAGTTCTTC. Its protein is CASSQDVPGRGKNEQFF.